The 30 T cell receptor beta chains presented below share a single source sample, sequenced in a study of blood T cell repertoires in COVID-19. Produced via immunoSEQ multiplex PCR; TCRdb's table is partial and in-frame only. The sample gives about 120,000 clones, over 65% of which show up once; about 3.9% is in the top ten. The sample taken for sequencing was peripheral blood. The receptor set was obtained from a man aged 55 to 69 with acute or convalescent COVID-19.

The chain carries TRBV7-9 and TRBJ2-5; no firm D call. Germline V gene sequence: CDR1 SEHNR, CDR2 FQNEAQ (reference sequence). V gave up 2 bases and J gave up 5 bases, with 6 bases separating them. The CDR3 runs to 12 residues. CDR3 nucleotides: TGTGCCAGCAGCTTAAGTGCGGAGACCCAGTACTTC. Protein: CASSLSAETQYF.

This chain uses TRBV19 with TRBJ1-6; D is possibly TRBD1 (5 bases). Germline assignment: CDR1 LNHDA and CDR2 SQIVND (reference sequence). The V end was cut by 7 bases, the J end by 5 bases, with 9 bases between. The length of the CDR3 is 13 residues. DNA for the CDR3: TGTGCCAGTAAGGGGTTCCATAATTCACCCCTCCACTTT. It specifies CASKGFHNSPLHF.

The chain employs TRBV28 and TRBJ2-1, with 8 bases that match TRBD1. Germline lookup yields CDR1 MDHEN and CDR2 SYDVKM. The CDR3 runs to 17 residues. V was pared by 6 bases and J by 3 bases, with 13 bases of the junction left unmatched. The CDR3 sequence is CASSQPDRVRDYNEQFF. DNA of the CDR3: TGTGCCAGCAGCCAACCGGACAGGGTTCGGGACTACAATGAGCAGTTCTTC.

This chain links TRBV27 with TRBJ2-5; D might be TRBD1 (5 bases). V lost 5 bases, J lost 4 bases, and 17 bases lay in between. This CDR3 region has 15 residues. CDR1 and CDR2 from the germline V gene are MNHEY and SMNVEV (reference sequence). The CDR3 nucleotides are TGTGCCAGCAGTGCCACCTCAGGGAACACAGAGACCCAGTACTTC. It yields the protein CASSATSGNTETQYF.

This clone was seen many times. J is TRBJ2-7 and V is TRBV14; possibly TRBD2 for D (5 bases). The germline V gene has CDR1 SGHDN and CDR2 FVKESK. V dropped 5 bases and J dropped 2 bases, with 7 bases sitting between them. The CDR3 extends over 12 amino acids. CDR3 nucleotides: TGTGCCAGCAGCGGGGAGACCTACGAGCAGTACTTC. Translating gives CASSGETYEQYF.

This chain connects TRBV28 to TRBJ2-5, with D tentatively TRBD1 (7 bases). Germline V lookup: CDR1 MDHEN, CDR2 SYDVKM. The CDR3 sequence is 16 residues long. V gave up 5 bases and J gave up 1 base, with 17 bases separating them. DNA of the CDR3: TGTGCCAGCAGTGGAGGGGGCGCGGGGAGCCAAGAGACCCAGTACTTC. This sequence encodes CASSGGGAGSQETQYF.

This rearrangement joins TRBV7-8 to TRBJ2-3, with TRBD1 identical over 9 bases. This CDR3 is built from 16 residues. Germline-derived CDR1 and CDR2 are SGHVS and FQNEAQ. Losses at the gene ends were 1 base for V and 1 base for J; bases not matched to a gene: 3. The CDR3: CASSLGTGEGTDTQYF. The CDR3 DNA reads TGTGCCAGCAGCTTAGGGACAGGGGAGGGCACAGATACGCAGTATTTT.

This chain uses TRBV9 with TRBJ2-3, with a weak D call TRBD1 (5 bases). Between the trimmed V and J ends, which lost 4 bases and 2 bases, there was a span of 11 bases. CDR1 SGDLS and CDR2 YYNGEE come from the germline V gene. The CDR3 is made up of 14 amino acids. The CDR3 nucleotides read TGTGCCAGCAGCTTTCAGGGCTACACAGATACGCAGTATTTT. Translated: CASSFQGYTDTQYF.

The chain couples TRBV7-9 to TRBJ2-7; 11 bases are shared with TRBD1. V shed 5 bases and J 7 bases; nucleotides not matched to a gene: 7. The germline gives CDR1 SEHNR, CDR2 FQNEAQ (reference sequence). This CDR3 spans 14 amino acids. CDR3 sequence: CASSGGTGGREQYF. Written as DNA, the CDR3 is TGTGCCAGCAGCGGCGGGACAGGGGGGCGAGAGCAGTACTTC. Using reference TRBV7-9 and TRBJ2-7 for the parts outside the CDR3, the full variable domain is DTGVSQNPRHKITKRGQNVTFRCDPISEHNRLYWYRQTLGQGPEFLTYFQNEAQLEKSRLLSDRFSAERPKGSFSTLEIQRTEQGDSAMYLCASSGGTGGREQYFGPGTRLTVT.

The chain couples TRBV4-3 to TRBJ2-2; 11 bases align to TRBD2. Germline CDR1 reads LGHNA; CDR2 reads YSLEER. Trimming at V came to 1 base and at J to 2 bases, leaving 6 bases not matched to a gene. The CDR3 runs to 18 residues. The CDR3 region is CASSQGIAGGPNTGELFF. The CDR3 nucleotides are TGCGCCAGCAGCCAAGGAATAGCGGGAGGGCCCAACACCGGGGAGCTGTTTTTT.

The J gene is TRBJ2-7, the V gene TRBV6-6; D is undetermined. CDR1 is MNHNY, CDR2 SVGAGI, per germline (reference sequence). The CDR3 is 15 residues long. The V end was cut by 2 bases, the J end by 4 bases, with 15 bases between. The CDR3 reads CASSYLNPDFYEQYF. CDR3 coding DNA: TGTGCCAGCAGTTACCTAAACCCCGACTTTTACGAGCAGTACTTC.

V is TRBV7-8 and J is TRBJ2-1; 8 nucleotides agree with TRBD2. The germline V gene encodes CDR1 SGHVS and CDR2 FQNEAQ. The ends lost 8 bases at V and 1 base at J; junction bases unmatched: 7. The CDR3 loop spans 15 amino acids. CDR3 bases: TGTGCCAGCCTCGGGGGGGGCGCGTCCTACAATGAGCAGTTCTTC. Protein: CASLGGGASYNEQFF.

The rearrangement joins TRBV9 to TRBJ1-2; tentative D call: TRBD1 (6 bases). This CDR3 has 13 amino acids. Germline V gene data show CDR1 as SGDLS and CDR2 as YYNGEE. Trimming took off 3 bases at V and 4 bases at J, with 10 bases between the two ends. The CDR3 is CASSDRAGYGYTF. CDR3 sequence (DNA): TGTGCCAGCAGCGACAGGGCAGGCTATGGCTACACCTTC.

The gene calls are TRBV6-6 and TRBJ1-3, with 10 positions matching TRBD1. CDR3 length: 15 amino acids. The J segment lost 4 bases and the V segment lost 6 bases, leaving 6 bases of the junction unmatched. Germline V gives CDR1 MNHNY, CDR2 SVGAGI (reference sequence). The CDR3 here is CASSSDRGLGNTIYF. The CDR3 DNA is TGTGCCAGCAGCAGCGACAGGGGGCTCGGAAACACCATATATTTT.

The V gene is TRBV7-2, the J gene TRBJ2-2, with D unclear. CDR1 and CDR2 (germline): SGHTA, FQGNSA. Deletions cut 2 bases from V and 4 bases from J, with 8 bases between. The CDR3 sequence is 14 residues long. CDR3 sequence reads: CASSLKRGTGELFF. The CDR3, as DNA: TGTGCCAGCAGCTTAAAGAGAGGCACCGGGGAGCTGTTTTTT.

This chain joins TRBV2 and TRBJ2-6, with D tentatively TRBD2 (5 bases). This CDR3 comprises 16 residues. The V end lost 7 bases, the J end lost 0 bases, and 13 bases lay between the germline ends. Germline assignment: CDR1 SNHLY and CDR2 FYNNEI. The CDR3 loop reads CASTPGIASGANVLTF. DNA for the CDR3: TGTGCCAGCACCCCGGGAATCGCCTCTGGGGCCAACGTCCTGACTTTC.

The rearrangement links TRBV7-2 to TRBJ2-7; TRBD1 might be the D (5 bases). CDR1 and CDR2 (germline): SGHTA, FQGNSA. This CDR3 is built from 14 residues. V dropped 1 base and J dropped 3 bases, with 10 bases sitting between them. CDR3 nucleotides: TGTGCCAGCAGCTTAGTTACCAGGGACTACGAGCAGTACTTC. This sequence encodes CASSLVTRDYEQYF. The variable domain in full, with the rest retrieved from reference TRBV7-2 and TRBJ2-7, is GAGVSQSPSNKVTEKGKDVELRCDPISGHTALYWYRQSLGQGLEFLIYFQGNSAPDKSGLPSDRFSAERTGGSVSTLTIQRTQQEDSAVYLCASSLVTRDYEQYFGPGTRLTVT.

The chain carries TRBV6-2 or TRBV6-3 and TRBJ2-1; 7 bases match TRBD2. V shed 5 bases and J 8 bases; nucleotides not matched to a gene: 12. The CDR3 has 15 residues. Germline CDR1 MNHEY, CDR2 SVGEGT. The CDR3 here is CASSLTSASGHEQFF. The CDR3 DNA is TGTGCCAGCAGTCTTACTAGCGCCTCCGGGCATGAGCAGTTCTTC.

The chain employs TRBV6-6 and TRBJ1-6; weak D call: TRBD1 (6 bases). Trimming left V 11 bases short and J 1 base short, with 12 bases between. There are 14 residues in the CDR3. Germline lookup yields CDR1 MNHNY and CDR2 SVGAGI (reference sequence). CDR3 protein: CASEGGSYNSPLHF. In DNA, the CDR3 is TGTGCCTCCGAGGGGGGGTCCTATAATTCACCCCTCCACTTT.

This chain connects TRBV28 to TRBJ2-3; TRBD2 matches at 7 bases. V was clipped by 5 bases and J by 2 bases; unmatched bases: 7. CDR3 length: 15 amino acids. The germline CDR1 and CDR2 sequences are MDHEN and SYDVKM. CDR3 sequence: CASSPQRDPTDTQYF. The CDR3 nucleotides are TGTGCCAGCAGTCCCCAGCGGGACCCCACAGATACGCAGTATTTT.

This clone came up a few times. The CDR3 coding sequence is TGTGCCAGCAGTTACTCCCAGACAGGGACCCACATTCAGTACTTC. Encoded protein: CASSYSQTGTHIQYF. The chain recombines TRBV6-2 or TRBV6-3 with TRBJ2-4, with TRBD1 identical over 7 bases. V lost 0 bases, J lost 8 bases, and 7 bases stayed unmatched. The CDR3 loop spans 15 amino acids. Germline-derived CDR1 and CDR2 are MNHEY and SVGEGT.

This chain joins TRBV18 and TRBJ1-1; tentatively, D is TRBD1 (5 bases). CDR3 size: 13 residues. V lost 4 bases, J lost 4 bases, and 10 bases lay in between. Germline V gene sequence: CDR1 KGHSH, CDR2 LQKENI. The CDR3 DNA reads as TGTGCCAGCTCACAAGGGGATAGCACTGAAGCTTTCTTT. Translating it yields CASSQGDSTEAFF.

The sample holds one count of this clone. The chain carries TRBV28 and TRBJ1-1; tentatively, D is TRBD1 (5 bases). Germline assignment: CDR1 MDHEN and CDR2 SYDVKM. The CDR3 length is 13 residues. The V end lost 10 bases, the J end lost 5 bases, and 17 bases lay between the germline ends. The CDR3 DNA follows: TGTGCCATAGTGGGGGGAAGTAGAACTGAAGCTTTCTTT. The encoded protein is CAIVGGSRTEAFF.

V is TRBV15 and J is TRBJ2-3; D is uncertain. V lost 1 base to trimming and J lost 3 bases, with 14 bases between them. This CDR3 is built from 16 residues. Germline lookup yields CDR1 LNHNV and CDR2 YYDKDF (reference sequence). This CDR3 reads CATSRAPPVETDTQYF. The CDR3 DNA reads TGTGCCACCAGCAGAGCCCCTCCGGTTGAGACAGATACGCAGTATTTT.

This sequence joins TRBV6-2 or TRBV6-3 and TRBJ2-5; the D gene is possibly TRBD1 (5 bases). The germline V and J ends were trimmed by 2 bases and 5 bases, with 6 bases remaining between them. This CDR3 contains 12 residues. The germline V gene encodes CDR1 MNHEY and CDR2 SVGEGT. The CDR3 spells CASSYPGETQYF. The CDR3 DNA reads TGTGCCAGCAGTTACCCAGGGGAGACCCAGTACTTC.

The chain joins TRBV18 to TRBJ2-5; 7 positions match TRBD1. CDR1 is KGHSH and CDR2 is LQKENI in the germline V gene. This CDR3 has 14 residues. With V trimmed by 5 bases and J by 2 bases, 5 bases remained unmatched. The CDR3 DNA reads TGTGCCAGCTCATCGAGGGGGCATCAAGAGACCCAGTACTTC. This codes for CASSSRGHQETQYF.

The CDR3 DNA sequence: TGTGCCAGCAGCTCACCCGGGACTAGCGGGAGCACTAGCACAGATACGCAGTATTTT. Its translation is CASSSPGTSGSTSTDTQYF. The chain combines TRBV11-2 with TRBJ2-3; TRBD2 matches at 14 bases. The V and J ends lost 4 bases and 0 bases, in that order; junction bases with no gene match: 9. The CDR3 consists of 19 residues. Germline loops: CDR1 SGHAT, CDR2 FQNNGV.

The CDR3 spells CASSLGIQLTGELFF. In DNA, the CDR3 is TGTGCCAGCAGCCTCGGGATCCAACTCACCGGGGAGCTGTTTTTT. The chain carries TRBV7-9 and TRBJ2-2; D is possibly TRBD2 (5 bases). The germline CDR1 and CDR2 sequences are SEHNR and FQNEAQ (reference sequence). V dropped 5 bases and J dropped 4 bases, with 14 bases sitting between them. The CDR3 extends over 15 amino acids.

There are a few counts of this clone. This chain connects TRBV7-8 to TRBJ2-1; maybe TRBD1 (6 bases). Trimming stripped 4 bases from V and 4 bases from J, with 14 bases between. Per germline, CDR1 SGHVS and CDR2 FQNEAQ. This CDR3 region has 15 residues. This CDR3 reads CASSSRGGVYNEQFF. DNA of the CDR3: TGTGCCAGCAGCTCCAGGGGTGGCGTATACAATGAGCAGTTCTTC.

This chain connects TRBV2 to TRBJ1-4; D ambiguous. V gave up 3 bases and J gave up 10 bases, with 18 bases separating them. Germline-derived CDR1 and CDR2 are SNHLY and FYNNEI. The CDR3 length is 15 residues. This CDR3 is CASSDPLTVGGKLFF. CDR3 sequence (DNA): TGTGCCAGCAGTGACCCCCTTACAGTAGGAGGAAAACTGTTTTTT.